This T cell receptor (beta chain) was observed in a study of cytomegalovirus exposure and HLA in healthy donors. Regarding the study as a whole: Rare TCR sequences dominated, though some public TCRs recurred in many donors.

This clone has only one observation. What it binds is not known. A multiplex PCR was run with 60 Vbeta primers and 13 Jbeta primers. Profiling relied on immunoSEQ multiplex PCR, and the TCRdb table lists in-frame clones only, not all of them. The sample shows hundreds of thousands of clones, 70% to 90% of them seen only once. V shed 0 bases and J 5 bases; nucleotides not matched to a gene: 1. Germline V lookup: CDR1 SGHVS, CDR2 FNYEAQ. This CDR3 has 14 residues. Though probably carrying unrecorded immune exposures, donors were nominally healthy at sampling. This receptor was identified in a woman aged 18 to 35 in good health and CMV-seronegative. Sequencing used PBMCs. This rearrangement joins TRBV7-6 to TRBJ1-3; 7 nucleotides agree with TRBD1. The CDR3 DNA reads TGTGCCAGCAGCTTAGCGGGACAGCGAAACACCATATATTTT. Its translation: CASSLAGQRNTIYF.